This is a list of T cell receptor beta chains from one sample in a study of cytomegalovirus exposure and HLA in healthy donors. The data were produced by immunoSEQ multiplex PCR, yet TCRdb's version contains in-frame clones alone and is incomplete. The data hold more than 95,000 clones, with about 80% observed a single time. Sequencing used PBMCs. These receptors came from a man aged 40-55 years in good health and CMV-seronegative. Each CDR3 is given with its conserved first and last residue. The D gene is left open where the match is weak. Some rows have no size entry. The others give once, few or many, or a class for an expanded clone.

J: TRBJ2-7
D: TRBD2
V: TRBV4-1
size: few
DNA: TGCGCCAGCAGCCAAGGGCTAGCGGGGGCGAGCTCCTACGAGCAGTACTTC
CDR3: CASSQGLAGASSYEQYF

J: TRBJ2-7
D: NA
V: TRBV15
size: few
DNA: TGTGCCACCAGCAGAGGAGGCTCCTACGAGCAGTACTTC
CDR3: CATSRGGSYEQYF

J: TRBJ2-5
D: NA
V: TRBV19
size: NA
DNA: TGTGCCAGTAGTCAGTGGGGAGGAGAAGAGACCCAGTACTTC
CDR3: CASSQWGGEETQYF

J: TRBJ2-5
D: NA
V: TRBV7-3
size: NA
DNA: TGTGCCAGCAGCTTAGGCGGGGGCGCCCCAGAGACCCAGTACTTC
CDR3: CASSLGGGAPETQYF

J: TRBJ1-5
D: NA
V: TRBV28
size: NA
DNA: TGTGCCAGCAGCTCAGGCCCTTCTCAGCCCCAGCATTTT
CDR3: CASSSGPSQPQHF

J: TRBJ1-3
D: NA
V: TRBV11-2
size: once
DNA: TGTGCCAGCAGCCACGCGCCCCCTGAATCGACTGGAAACACCATATATTTT
CDR3: CASSHAPPESTGNTIYF

J: TRBJ2-7
D: TRBD1
V: TRBV5-1
size: NA
DNA: TGCGCCAGCAGATCGTCTCCGGGACAGGGGGACTACGAGCAGTACTTC
CDR3: CASRSSPGQGDYEQYF

J: TRBJ1-5
D: NA
V: TRBV19
size: NA
DNA: TGTGCCAGTAGGAGAAGTAGTCAGCCCCAGCATTTT
CDR3: CASRRSSQPQHF

J: TRBJ1-1
D: NA
V: TRBV6-6
size: NA
DNA: TGTGCCAGCAGGACCCCACAGTTGAACACTGAAGCTTTCTTT
CDR3: CASRTPQLNTEAFF

J: TRBJ2-3
D: TRBD1
V: TRBV7-7
size: NA
DNA: TGTGCTAGCAGCCCGGACAGGAGCACAGATACGCAGTATTTT
CDR3: CASSPDRSTDTQYF

J: TRBJ1-6
D: NA
V: TRBV5-1
size: NA
DNA: TGCGCCAGCAGCCCCACTTATGGCTCCTATAATTCACCCCTCCACTTT
CDR3: CASSPTYGSYNSPLHF

J: TRBJ1-1
D: TRBD1
V: TRBV18
size: few
DNA: TGTGCCAGCTCGGCGGGACAGGGGATGACTGAAGCTTTCTTT
CDR3: CASSAGQGMTEAFF

J: TRBJ1-1
D: TRBD1
V: TRBV27
size: NA
DNA: TGTGCCAGCAGTAGAAGGACAGGAGACACTGAAGCTTTCTTT
CDR3: CASSRRTGDTEAFF

J: TRBJ1-3
D: NA
V: TRBV19
size: once
DNA: TGTGCCAGTAGTATTTCGCTAGACTCTGGAAACACCATATATTTT
CDR3: CASSISLDSGNTIYF

J: TRBJ2-3
D: TRBD1
V: TRBV5-4
size: NA
DNA: TGTGCCAGCAGCCAAGACAGGGGTAGCACAGATACGCAGTATTTT
CDR3: CASSQDRGSTDTQYF